The subject of this entry is one T cell receptor (beta chain). Its target antigen remains unknown. Base qualities were left out, and no much larger clone turns up one base away. This specimen belongs to a study of CD4 T cells in relation to SARS-CoV-2 and coronaviruses (dated by TCRdb to the early 2020s). The study in broad terms: In the ViraFEST assay, PBMCs were cultured with antigen for less than 12 days, after which TCR beta CDR3s were sequenced to identify clonal expansions specific to the antigen. An HIV-1 Nef peptide pool or a no-peptide culture served as the negative reference condition. HLA restriction was mapped for shared crossreactive spike epitopes using patient-derived lymphoblastoid cell lines. At the level of individual TCR clonotypes, the study evaluated whether memory CD4+ T cells crossreact between the spike proteins of SARS-CoV-2 and those of common cold coronaviruses. The Adaptive Biotechnologies TCR-sequencing kit was used to sequence samples from three pre-COVID donors and the naive versus memory experiments, whereas other data were Illumina-based. Expansion assays from other donors in the study were sequenced with a different, Illumina-based TCR-beta assay.

The junction carries 12 bases between V and J, which are trimmed by 0 bases and 7 bases respectively. The CDR3 spans 14 residues, from the cysteine through the phenylalanine. Just the 42-base CDR3 DNA is kept, in frame starting at base 1. CDR1 and CDR2 are drawn from the germline V gene: ENHRY, SYGVKD. CD4+ T cells from unexposed donors were collected before the COVID-19 pandemic (2011-2018). The EasySep CD4+ T cell isolation kit was used to isolate CD4+ T cells once the cultures had run for approximately ten days. As cell number allowed, CD4+ T cells from unexposed donors were tested for reactivity to SARS-CoV-2 S and N and to four common cold coronavirus spike pools. Each well received 2.2 million or so PBMCs, cultured in IMDM supplemented with approximately 4.5% human AB serum and roughly 10 IU/ml IL-2. Half of the culture medium was replaced with fresh IL-2-containing medium on days 3 and 7. Each peptide culture condition was generally run in triplicate replicate wells. The leukapheresis product used for the unexposed donors was purchased from a commercial source. Ficoll-Paque PLUS gradient centrifugation was used to isolate PBMCs from leukapheresis product or whole blood. PBMCs were either used fresh in the expansion assay or cryopreserved at -140 degrees C. The QIAamp Micro DNA Kit was used to extract genomic DNA from the CD4+ T cells.

The method was the immunoSEQ multiplex PCR assay. In the paper's pipeline: During preprocessing, nonproductive sequences were removed, along with CDR3s that did not begin with C, did not end with F or W, or were shorter than 7 amino acids. The MANAFEST web app identified antigen-specific clonotypes based on expansion compared with the reference and other culture wells. A clone was considered positive if the clone showed significant expansion compared with the reference culture in 2 of 3 replicate wells at an FDR below 0.05. For a clone to be considered positive, significant expansion relative to all other tandem wells and an odds ratio above 5 were also required. CDR3 homology was quantified as pairwise Levenshtein distance, calculated with the stringdist R package after three terminal residues were trimmed from each end. TCRdb provides this immuneACCESS table in a form limited to in-frame rearrangements. Some clones are lacking; in checked studies, under half of them reflect an unresolved V gene, and why the rest are absent is not known. The DNA gave D and trimming, while V, J and clone size come from that table. The sample table lists 20,000 to 25,000 clones, about 79% of them with a count of one. Clones ranked in the top ten supply around a fifth of the sample.

The full study reports these points: No donor contributed both pre-pandemic and post-infection samples, which limited tracing the source of pre-existing responses. Since the crossreactivity analysis centred on spike protein, crossreactivity against other viral proteins was not assessed. Small numbers of patients and of tested TCRs limited the study. About 65% of donors had memory CD4+ clonotypes that crossrecognized SARS-CoV-2 and at least one common cold coronavirus spike. Significantly weaker SARS-CoV-2-driven expansion was shown by crossreactive clones than by monoreactive clones, consistent with antigenic imprinting.

The clonotype originates from a human donor in good health. The chain uses TRBV10-3 and TRBJ1-2, with the D gene uncertain. The sample was CD4+ T cells from PBMCs, cultured in vitro. The base sequence is TGTGCCATCAGTGAGTCGACTCGAGGTGCTGGCTACACCTTC. Its translation is CAISESTRGAGYTF.